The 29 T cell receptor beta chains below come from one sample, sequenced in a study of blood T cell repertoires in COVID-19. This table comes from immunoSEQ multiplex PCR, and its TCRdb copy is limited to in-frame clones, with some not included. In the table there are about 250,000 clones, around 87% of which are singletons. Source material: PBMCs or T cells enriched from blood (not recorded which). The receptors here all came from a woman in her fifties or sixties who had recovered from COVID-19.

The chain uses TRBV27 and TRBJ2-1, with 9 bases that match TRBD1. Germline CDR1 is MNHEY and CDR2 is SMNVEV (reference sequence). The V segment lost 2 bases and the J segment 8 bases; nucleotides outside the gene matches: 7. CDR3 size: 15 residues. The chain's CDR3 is CASSLGDRVRDEQFF. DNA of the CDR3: TGTGCCAGCAGTTTAGGGGACAGGGTCAGGGATGAGCAGTTCTTC.

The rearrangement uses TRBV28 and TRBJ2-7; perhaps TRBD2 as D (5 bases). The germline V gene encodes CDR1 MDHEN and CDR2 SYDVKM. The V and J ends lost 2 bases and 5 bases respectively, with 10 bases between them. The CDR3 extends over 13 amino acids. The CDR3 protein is CASSLRGPNEQYF. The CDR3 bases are TGTGCCAGCAGTTTACGAGGGCCTAACGAGCAGTACTTC.

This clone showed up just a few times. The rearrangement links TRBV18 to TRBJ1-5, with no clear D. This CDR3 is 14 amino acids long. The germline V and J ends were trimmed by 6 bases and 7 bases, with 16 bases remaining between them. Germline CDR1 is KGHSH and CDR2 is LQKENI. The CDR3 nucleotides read TGTGCCAGCTCCCCCAGCCGGGGAGGACAGCCCCAGCATTTT. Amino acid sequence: CASSPSRGGQPQHF.

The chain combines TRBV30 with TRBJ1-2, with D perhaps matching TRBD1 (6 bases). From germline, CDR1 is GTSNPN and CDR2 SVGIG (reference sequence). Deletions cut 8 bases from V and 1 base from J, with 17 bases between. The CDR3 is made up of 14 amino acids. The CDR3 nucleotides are TGTGCCAGCGAAAAGTTACAGGGTAACTATGGCTACACCTTC. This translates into CASEKLQGNYGYTF.

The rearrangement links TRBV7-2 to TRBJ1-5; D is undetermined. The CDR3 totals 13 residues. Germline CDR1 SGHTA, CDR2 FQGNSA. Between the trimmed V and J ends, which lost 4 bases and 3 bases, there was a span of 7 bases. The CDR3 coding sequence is TGTGCCAGCAGCTCCCGTCCCAATCAGCCCCAGCATTTT. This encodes CASSSRPNQPQHF.

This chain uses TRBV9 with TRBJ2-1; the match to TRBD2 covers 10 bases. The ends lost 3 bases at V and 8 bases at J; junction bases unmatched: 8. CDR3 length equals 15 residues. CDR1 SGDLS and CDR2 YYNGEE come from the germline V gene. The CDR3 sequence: CASSAGLARRDEQFF. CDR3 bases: TGTGCCAGCAGCGCGGGACTAGCGAGGAGGGATGAGCAGTTCTTC.

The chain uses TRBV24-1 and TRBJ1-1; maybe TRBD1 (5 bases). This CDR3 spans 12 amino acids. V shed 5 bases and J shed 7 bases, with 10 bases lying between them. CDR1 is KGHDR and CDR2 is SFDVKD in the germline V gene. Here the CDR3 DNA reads TGTGCCACCAGTGGGGGGGAGATTGAAGCTTTCTTT. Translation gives CATSGGEIEAFF.

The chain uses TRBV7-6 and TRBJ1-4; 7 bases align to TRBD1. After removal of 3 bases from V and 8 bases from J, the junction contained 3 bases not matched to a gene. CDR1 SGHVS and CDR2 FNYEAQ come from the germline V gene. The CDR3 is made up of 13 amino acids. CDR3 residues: CASSFMTGEKLFF. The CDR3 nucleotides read TGTGCCAGCAGCTTTATGACAGGGGAAAAACTGTTTTTT.

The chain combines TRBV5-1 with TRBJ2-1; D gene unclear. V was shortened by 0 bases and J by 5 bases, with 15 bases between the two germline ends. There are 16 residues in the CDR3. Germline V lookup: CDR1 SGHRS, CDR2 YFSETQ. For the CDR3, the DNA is TGCGCCAGCAGCTTGGGGGCCGCACCGGCCGACAATGAGCAGTTCTTC. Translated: CASSLGAAPADNEQFF.

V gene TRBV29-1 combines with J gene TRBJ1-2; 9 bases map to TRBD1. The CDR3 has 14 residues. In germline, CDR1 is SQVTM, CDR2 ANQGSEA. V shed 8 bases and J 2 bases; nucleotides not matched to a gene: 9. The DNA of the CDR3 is TGCAGCACAACCGGGACAGGGCTAAACTATGGCTACACCTTC. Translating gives CSTTGTGLNYGYTF.

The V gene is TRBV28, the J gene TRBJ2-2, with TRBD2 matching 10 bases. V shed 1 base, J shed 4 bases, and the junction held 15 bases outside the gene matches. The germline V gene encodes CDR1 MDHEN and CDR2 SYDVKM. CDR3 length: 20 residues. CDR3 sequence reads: CASSLLLAGREGYGTGELFF. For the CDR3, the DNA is TGTGCCAGCAGTTTATTACTAGCGGGAAGAGAGGGGTACGGCACCGGGGAGCTGTTTTTT.

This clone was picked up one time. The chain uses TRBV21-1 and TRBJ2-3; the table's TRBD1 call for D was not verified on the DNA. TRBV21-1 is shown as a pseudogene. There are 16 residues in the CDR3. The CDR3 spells CASRKGLGQRSDTQYF. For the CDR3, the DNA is TGTGCCAGCAGGAAAGGGCTGGGACAGCGCTCAGATACGCAGTATTTT.

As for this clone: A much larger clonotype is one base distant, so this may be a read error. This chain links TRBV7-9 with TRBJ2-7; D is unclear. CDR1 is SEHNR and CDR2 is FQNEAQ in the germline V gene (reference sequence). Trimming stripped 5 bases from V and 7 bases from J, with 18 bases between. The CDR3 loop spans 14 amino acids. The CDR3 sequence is CASSLSSTLWEQYF. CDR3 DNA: TGTGCCAGCAGCCTTAGCAGTACACTCTGGGAGCAGTACTTC.

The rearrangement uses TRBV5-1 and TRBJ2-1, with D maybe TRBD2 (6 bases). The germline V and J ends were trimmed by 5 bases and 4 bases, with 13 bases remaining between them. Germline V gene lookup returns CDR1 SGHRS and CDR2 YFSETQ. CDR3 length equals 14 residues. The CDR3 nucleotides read TGCGCCAGCAGGGGGGACTTACCATACAATGAGCAGTTCTTC. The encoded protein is CASRGDLPYNEQFF.

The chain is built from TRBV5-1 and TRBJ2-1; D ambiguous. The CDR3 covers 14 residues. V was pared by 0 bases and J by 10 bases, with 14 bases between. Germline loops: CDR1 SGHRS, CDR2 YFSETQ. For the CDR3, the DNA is TGCGCCAGCAGCTTGGAATTTCGGGTTCCGGAGCAGTTCTTC. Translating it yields CASSLEFRVPEQFF.

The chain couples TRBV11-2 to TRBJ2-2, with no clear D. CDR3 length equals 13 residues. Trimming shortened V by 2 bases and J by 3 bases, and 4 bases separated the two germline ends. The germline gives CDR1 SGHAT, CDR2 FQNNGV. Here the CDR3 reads CASSLRDTGELFF. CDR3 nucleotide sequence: TGTGCCAGCAGCTTACGGGACACCGGGGAGCTGTTTTTT.

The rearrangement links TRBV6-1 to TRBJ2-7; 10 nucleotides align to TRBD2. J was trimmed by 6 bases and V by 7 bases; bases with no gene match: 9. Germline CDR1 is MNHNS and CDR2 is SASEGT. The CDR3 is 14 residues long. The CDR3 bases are TGTGCCAGCACCCACTCACTAGCGGGGTTCGAGCAGTACTTC. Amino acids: CASTHSLAGFEQYF.

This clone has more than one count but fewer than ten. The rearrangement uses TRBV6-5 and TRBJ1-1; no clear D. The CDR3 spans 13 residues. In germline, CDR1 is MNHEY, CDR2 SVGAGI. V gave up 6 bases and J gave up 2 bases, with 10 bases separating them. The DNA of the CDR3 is TGTGCCAGCAGAGACTCGGGTAACACTGAAGCTTTCTTT. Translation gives CASRDSGNTEAFF.

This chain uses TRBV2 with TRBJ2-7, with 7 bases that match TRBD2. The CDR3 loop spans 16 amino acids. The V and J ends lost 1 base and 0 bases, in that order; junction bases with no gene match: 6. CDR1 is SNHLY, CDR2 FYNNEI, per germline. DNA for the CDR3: TGTGCCAGCAGTGAAGTGCGGGGGAGGGGCTCCTACGAGCAGTACTTC. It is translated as CASSEVRGRGSYEQYF.

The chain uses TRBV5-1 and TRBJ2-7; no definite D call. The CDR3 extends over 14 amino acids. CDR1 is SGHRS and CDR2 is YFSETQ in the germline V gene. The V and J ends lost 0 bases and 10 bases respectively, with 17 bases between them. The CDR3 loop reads CASSLVFNTERQYF. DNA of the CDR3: TGCGCCAGCAGCTTGGTGTTCAATACGGAGCGCCAGTACTTC.

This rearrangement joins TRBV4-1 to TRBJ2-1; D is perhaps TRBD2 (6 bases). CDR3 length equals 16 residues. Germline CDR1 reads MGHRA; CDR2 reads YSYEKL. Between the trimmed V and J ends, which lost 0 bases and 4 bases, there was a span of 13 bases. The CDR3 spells CASSQDKLGGYNEQFF. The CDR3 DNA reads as TGCGCCAGCAGCCAAGATAAACTCGGGGGATACAATGAGCAGTTCTTC.

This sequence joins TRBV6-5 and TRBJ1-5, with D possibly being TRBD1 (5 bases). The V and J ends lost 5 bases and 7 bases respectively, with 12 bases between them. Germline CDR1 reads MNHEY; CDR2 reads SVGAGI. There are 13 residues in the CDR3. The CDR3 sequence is CASSRAGNQPQHF. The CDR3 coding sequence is TGTGCCAGCAGTCGGGCAGGGAACCAGCCCCAGCATTTT.

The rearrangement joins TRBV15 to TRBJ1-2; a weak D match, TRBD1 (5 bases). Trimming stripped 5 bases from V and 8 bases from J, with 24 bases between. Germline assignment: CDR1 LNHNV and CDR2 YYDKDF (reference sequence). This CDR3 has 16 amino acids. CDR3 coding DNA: TGTGCCACCAGCCCTCGGTCGAGGCAGGACATCGCGGGCTACACCTTC. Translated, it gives CATSPRSRQDIAGYTF.

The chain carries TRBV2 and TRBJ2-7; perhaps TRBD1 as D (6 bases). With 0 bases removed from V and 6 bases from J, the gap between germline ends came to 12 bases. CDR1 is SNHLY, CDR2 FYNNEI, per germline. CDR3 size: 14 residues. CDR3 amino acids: CASSEAGGIGEQYF. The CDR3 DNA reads TGTGCCAGCAGTGAAGCAGGGGGAATCGGCGAGCAGTACTTC.

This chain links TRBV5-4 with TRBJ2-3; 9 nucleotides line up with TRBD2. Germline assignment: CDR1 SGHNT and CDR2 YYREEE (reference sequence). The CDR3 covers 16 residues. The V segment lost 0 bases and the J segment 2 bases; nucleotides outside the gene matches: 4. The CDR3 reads CASSLVVAGDTDTQYF. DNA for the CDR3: TGTGCCAGCAGCTTGGTGGTAGCGGGAGACACAGATACGCAGTATTTT.

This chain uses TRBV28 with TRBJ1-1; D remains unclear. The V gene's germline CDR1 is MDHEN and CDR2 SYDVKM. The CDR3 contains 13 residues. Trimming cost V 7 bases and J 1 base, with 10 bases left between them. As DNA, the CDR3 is TGTGCCAGCAACATCCCGTCGAACACTGAAGCTTTCTTT. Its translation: CASNIPSNTEAFF.

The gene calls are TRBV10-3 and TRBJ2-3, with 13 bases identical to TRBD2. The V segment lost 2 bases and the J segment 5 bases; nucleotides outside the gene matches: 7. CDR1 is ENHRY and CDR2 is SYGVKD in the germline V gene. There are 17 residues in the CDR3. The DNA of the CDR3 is TGTGCCATCAGTGAGGGGACTAGCGGGATAAAATTAGATACGCAGTATTTT. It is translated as CAISEGTSGIKLDTQYF.

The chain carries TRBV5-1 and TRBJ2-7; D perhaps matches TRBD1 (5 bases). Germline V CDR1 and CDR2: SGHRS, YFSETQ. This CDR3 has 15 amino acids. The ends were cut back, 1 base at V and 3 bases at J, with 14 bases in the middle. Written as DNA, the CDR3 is TGCGCCAGCAGCTTGTTTCAGGGATACAACTACGAGCAGTACTTC. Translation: CASSLFQGYNYEQYF.

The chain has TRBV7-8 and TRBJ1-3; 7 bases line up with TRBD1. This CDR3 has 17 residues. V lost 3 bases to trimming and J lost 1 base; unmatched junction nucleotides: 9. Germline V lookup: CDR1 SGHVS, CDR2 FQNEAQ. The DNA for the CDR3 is TGTGCCAGCAGCTTCGTTACAGGGGAAGGATCTGGAAACACCATATATTTT. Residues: CASSFVTGEGSGNTIYF. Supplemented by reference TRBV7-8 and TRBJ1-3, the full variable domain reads GAGVSQSPRYKVAKRGQDVALRCDPISGHVSLFWYQQALGQGPEFLTYFQNEAQLDKSGLPSDRFFAERPEGSVSTLKIQRTQQEDSAVYLCASSFVTGEGSGNTIYFGEGSWLTVV.